This T cell receptor beta chain was sequenced for a study of CD8+ T cells in alopecia areata. Notes on the study in general: Tofacitinib significantly reduced both scalp clonality and expanded CD8+ clones among the top 100. While tofacitinib was given, many expanded lesional clones persisted in scalp and blood.

Sequencing used cDNA as its template, made by extracting RNA and reverse transcribing it. The protocol was immunoSEQ multiplex PCR, while the TCRdb copy is restricted to in-frame clones and leaves out a portion. Counted here are 150,000 to 200,000 clones, around 56% occurring once; the ten biggest clones make up about 3.5%. Described treatment: oral pan-JAK inhibitor, 5-10 mg twice daily. Investigators sorted PBMCs to obtain both CD4+ and CD8+ T cells. With regard to this clone: The antigen is not known.

The clonotype originates from a human donor with alopecia areata. Sequenced here: CD4+ T cells sorted from blood, sampled at week 4, from a patient treated with tofacitinib.

The CDR3 bases are TGTGCCAGTAGTATTGTAGCGGATCAAGAGACCCAGTACTTC. Translated: CASSIVADQETQYF. V is TRBV19 and J is TRBJ2-5; D is perhaps TRBD2 (6 bases). The CDR3 contains 14 residues. Trimming took off 3 bases at V and 2 bases at J, with 10 bases between the two ends. The germline V gene encodes CDR1 LNHDA and CDR2 SQIVND (reference sequence).